Presented here are 15 T cell receptor beta chains from one specimen sequenced in a study of T cell changes during pregnancy in multiple sclerosis (dated by TCRdb to about 2019). Libraries were made using the immunoSEQ multiplex PCR assay. Not all clones reach the TCRdb copy of this immuneACCESS table, which keeps in-frame sequences only. Checked studies attribute under half of the gap to unresolved V genes and leave the rest unexplained. The sample includes more than 65,000 clones, with 90% observed a single time. The top ten clonotypes cover more than 8% of the sample. The input for sequencing was peripheral blood, taken after pregnancy. The receptor source for this set is a female donor in good health, enrolled as a control in a pregnancy study.

The V and J genes are TRBV7-2 and TRBJ1-1, with a weak D call TRBD1 (5 bases). Germline V gene sequence: CDR1 SGHTA, CDR2 FQGNSA. The CDR3 loop spans 15 amino acids. Trimming pared 4 bases from V and 11 bases from J, leaving 23 bases between. As DNA, the CDR3 is TGTGCCAGCAGCTATGCCGGGACCCCGAACGGGGGGGCTTTCTTT. Its protein is CASSYAGTPNGGAFF.

The chain joins TRBV18 to TRBJ1-1, with D perhaps matching TRBD1 (5 bases). V was trimmed by 0 bases and J by 4 bases, leaving 12 bases between them. The CDR3 has 15 residues. Germline CDR1 reads KGHSH; CDR2 reads LQKENI. The chain's CDR3 is CASSPPGLGGTEAFF. Written as DNA, the CDR3 is TGTGCCAGCTCACCACCCGGTTTGGGGGGCACTGAAGCTTTCTTT.

The V and J genes are TRBV5-1 and TRBJ2-2; D is perhaps TRBD1 (5 bases). The CDR3 has 16 residues. Per germline, CDR1 SGHRS and CDR2 YFSETQ. The V and J ends lost 0 bases and 0 bases respectively, with 9 bases between them. CDR3 DNA sequence: TGCGCCAGCAGCTTGGTTAGGGGCGCGAACACCGGGGAGCTGTTTTTT. Amino acids: CASSLVRGANTGELFF.

The chain couples TRBV7-2 to TRBJ1-1, with D hard to call. V was shortened by 5 bases and J by 3 bases, with 16 bases between the two germline ends. This CDR3 region has 15 residues. Per the germline V gene, CDR1 is SGHTA and CDR2 is FQGNSA. CDR3 sequence reads: CASSLSLGWHTEAFF. For the CDR3, the DNA is TGTGCCAGCAGCCTGTCACTCGGGTGGCACACTGAAGCTTTCTTT.

A single count supports this clone. The CDR3 DNA reads as TGTGCCAGCAGCCCAAGGGGGGGAGAGCAGTACTTC. It translates to CASSPRGGEQYF. The rearrangement links TRBV7-9 to TRBJ2-7, with a tentative D call TRBD2 (7 bases). The CDR3 totals 12 residues. CDR1 SEHNR and CDR2 FQNEAQ come from the germline V gene (reference sequence). Trimming pared 5 bases from V and 7 bases from J, leaving 12 bases between.

V is TRBV19 and J is TRBJ2-3; D perhaps matches TRBD1 (6 bases). CDR3 length: 15 residues. Per the germline V gene, CDR1 is LNHDA and CDR2 is SQIVND (reference sequence). V was cut by 7 bases and J by 0 bases, with 14 bases left in between. The CDR3 DNA is TGTGCCAGTACCGGGGACACCTCTAGCACAGATACGCAGTATTTT. It is translated as CASTGDTSSTDTQYF.

The chain couples TRBV6-5 to TRBJ1-1; weak D call: TRBD1 (5 bases). Germline CDR1 MNHEY, CDR2 SVGAGI. V was cut by 2 bases and J by 0 bases, with 10 bases left in between. This CDR3 is built from 15 residues. In DNA, the CDR3 is TGTGCCAGCAGTTACAGGGGCAGCATGAACACTGAAGCTTTCTTT. Its protein product is CASSYRGSMNTEAFF.

Only one count was recorded for this clone. The V call is TRBV30, the J call TRBJ1-2, with TRBD1 matching over 11 bases. The CDR3 length is 13 residues. Trimming at V came to 4 bases and at J to 6 bases, leaving 4 bases not matched to a gene. Germline V gene sequence: CDR1 GTSNPN, CDR2 SVGIG (reference sequence). As DNA, the CDR3 is TGTGCCTGGACGGGACAGGGGGGGAATGGCTACACCTTC. This codes for CAWTGQGGNGYTF.

This chain uses TRBV5-4 with TRBJ2-5; 10 bases map to TRBD1. V lost 4 bases to trimming and J lost 5 bases; unmatched junction nucleotides: 5. The CDR3 length is 14 residues. Germline V gene lookup returns CDR1 SGHNT and CDR2 YYREEE (reference sequence). In DNA, the CDR3 is TGTGCCAGCAGCCTGACAGGGGGCGGGGAGACCCAGTACTTC. The encoded protein is CASSLTGGGETQYF.

The chain combines TRBV19 with TRBJ1-4, with 9 bases identical to TRBD1. The J segment lost 8 bases and the V segment lost 5 bases, leaving 6 bases of the junction unmatched. The germline V gene encodes CDR1 LNHDA and CDR2 SQIVND (reference sequence). CDR3 length equals 14 residues. CDR3 protein: CASSRGQGYEKLFF. As DNA, the CDR3 is TGTGCCAGTAGTCGGGGACAGGGTTACGAAAAACTGTTTTTT.

J is TRBJ1-5 and V is TRBV6-1, with no clear D. The CDR3 has 13 amino acids. Germline V gives CDR1 MNHNS, CDR2 SASEGT. V shed 0 bases and J shed 10 bases, with 10 bases lying between them. The CDR3, as DNA: TGTGCCAGCAGTGAAGCGCAAGGCGGTCCCCAGCATTTT. It translates to CASSEAQGGPQHF.

This chain connects TRBV7-6 to TRBJ2-3; 11 nucleotides line up with TRBD2. CDR1 is SGHVS and CDR2 is FNYEAQ in the germline V gene. Trimming cost V 5 bases and J 7 bases; bases outside gene matches: 11. CDR3 length: 16 residues. The DNA for the CDR3 is TGTGCCAGCAGCCAGATAACTAGCGGGGGAGATCATACGCAGTATTTT. Translated, it gives CASSQITSGGDHTQYF. The whole variable domain, remainder taken from reference TRBV7-6 and TRBJ2-3, is GAGVSQSPRYKVTKRGQDVALRCDPISGHVSLYWYRQALGQGPEFLTYFNYEAQQDKSGLPNDRFSAERPEGSISTLTIQRTEQRDSAMYRCASSQITSGGDHTQYFGPGTRLTVL.

The chain links TRBV6-4 to TRBJ2-1; 9 nucleotides line up with TRBD1. The germline V gene encodes CDR1 MRHNA and CDR2 SNTAGT. With V trimmed by 1 base and J by 7 bases, 2 bases remained unmatched. The CDR3 runs to 14 residues. The CDR3: CASSDWDRANEQFF. The DNA for the CDR3 is TGTGCCAGCAGTGACTGGGACAGGGCAAATGAGCAGTTCTTC.

V is TRBV19 and J is TRBJ1-2, with TRBD1 matching over 7 bases. The CDR3 runs to 15 residues. Unmatched junction bases numbered 7, after V lost 2 bases and J lost 4 bases. CDR1 and CDR2 (germline): LNHDA, SQIVND (reference sequence). The CDR3 region has the DNA TGTGCCAGTAGTATATTACAGGGGCGAGGCTATGGCTACACCTTC. Its protein is CASSILQGRGYGYTF.

The chain joins TRBV4-3 to TRBJ2-7; D possibly corresponds to TRBD2 (6 bases). V was cut by 3 bases and J by 3 bases, with 18 bases left in between. Germline CDR1 LGHNA, CDR2 YSLEER. The CDR3 is 16 residues long. The CDR3 nucleotides are TGCGCCAGCAGCCAGTCGGCGGGGTCCTCCCGCTACGAGCAGTACTTC. It codes for CASSQSAGSSRYEQYF.